The sequence of this T cell receptor (beta chain) was determined in a study of T cell repertoires in cytomegalovirus infection. Study at large: Both CMV infection and a matching HLA type were indicated by public TCR beta signatures. The study, taken as a whole, reports: Using cumulative public TCR beta family frequency, the authors identified those who carried CMV together with the relevant HLA. CMV-specific HLA-C-restricted TCR beta clonotypes dominated the ex vivo response.

This clonotype was seen repeatedly, ten times or more. No antigen is known for it. V lost 5 bases, J lost 0 bases, and 10 bases stayed unmatched. CDR1 DFQATT and CDR2 SNEGSKA come from the germline V gene (reference sequence). The CDR3 has 15 amino acids. In TCRdb, the reads were re-called with MiXCR into one record per CDR3 protein. The table shows around 320,000 distinct CDR3 sequences, with more than 8% occurring only once. This sequence originates from a human donor in good health (CMV status not recorded). Some clones in this sample may be carry-over from other donors' samples. The sequenced sample was PBMCs. The gene calls are TRBV20-1 and TRBJ2-7; 7 bases agree with TRBD2. The CDR3 DNA sequence: TGCAGTGCTCCCGATCCTAGCGGTCGCTCCTACGAGCAGTACTTC. Translation gives CSAPDPSGRSYEQYF.